Below are 25 T cell receptor beta chains sequenced from a single sample in a study of human T cells and chemical hapten exposure. Time point here: patch test 1, 2 weeks after DPC sensitization. Stated treatment: therapeutic diphenylcyclopropenone sensitization with weekly scalp DPC. TCRdb called the RACE reads again in MiXCR, with one record for every CDR3 protein. Of some 180,000 distinct CDR3 sequences listed, about 20% were seen once; the top ten hold roughly 6.7%. Sequences were derived from whole blood, sampled in connection with sensitization to the hapten diphenylcyclopropenone (DPC). The receptors here all came from a woman between 50 and 59 years old with alopecia areata. Some clones in this sample may be carry-over from other donors' samples.

This clonotype was observed a few times. J is TRBJ2-1 and V is TRBV6-2 or TRBV6-3; a possible D gene is TRBD2 (6 bases). The CDR3 has 15 amino acids. Per germline, CDR1 MNHEY and CDR2 SVGEGT. Trimming stripped 7 bases from V and 3 bases from J, with 16 bases between. CDR3 nucleotides: TGTGCCAGCAAGACCAGCGGAGGGAGCTACAATGAGCAGTTCTTC. Its protein is CASKTSGGSYNEQFF.

The rearrangement links TRBV28 to TRBJ1-1; no definite D call. Germline V gives CDR1 MDHEN, CDR2 SYDVKM. The CDR3 runs to 16 residues. V was pared by 1 base and J by 7 bases, with 19 bases between. The CDR3 DNA sequence: TGTGCCAGCAGTTTATATCTCGGACCGCCCTTAATTGAAGCTTTCTTT. It translates to CASSLYLGPPLIEAFF.

This clonotype was recorded a few times. The J gene is TRBJ2-7, the V gene TRBV11-2; the match to TRBD1 covers 7 bases. The CDR3 extends over 16 amino acids. V gave up 4 bases and J gave up 2 bases; unmatched junction bases: 11. The germline gives CDR1 SGHAT, CDR2 FQNNGV. The CDR3 DNA is TGTGCCAGCAGCTCTGTTAGGGGACAGAGTACCTACGAGCAGTACTTC. Amino acids: CASSSVRGQSTYEQYF.

This clonotype was seen more than once but under ten times. J is TRBJ2-5 and V is TRBV6-5, with TRBD2 matching 10 bases. Germline loops: CDR1 MNHEY, CDR2 SVGAGI. J was trimmed by 2 bases and V by 2 bases; bases with no gene match: 5. The CDR3 totals 16 residues. CDR3 residues: CASSYQGTSEQETQYF. The CDR3 coding sequence is TGTGCCAGCAGTTACCAGGGGACTAGCGAGCAAGAGACCCAGTACTTC.

This clonotype showed up just a few times. CDR3 amino acids: CASSLWTGDEKLFF. CDR3 coding DNA: TGTGCCAGCAGCCTTTGGACAGGGGATGAAAAACTGTTTTTT. The rearrangement links TRBV7-9 to TRBJ1-4, with 9 bases that match TRBD1. Germline loops: CDR1 SEHNR, CDR2 FQNEAQ (reference sequence). The CDR3 has 14 amino acids. The V gene end was trimmed by 5 bases and the J gene end by 6 bases; junction bases not matched to a gene: 4.

This clonotype has only a few counts. The chain has TRBV4-2 and TRBJ2-2; the D is unclear. Germline-derived CDR1 and CDR2 are LGHNA and YNFKEQ. With 0 bases removed from V and 4 bases from J, the gap between germline ends came to 3 bases. The CDR3 contains 13 residues. The CDR3 is CASSQDATGELFF. Here the CDR3 DNA reads TGTGCCAGCAGCCAAGATGCCACCGGGGAGCTGTTTTTT.

In this sample, this clonotype turned up a few times. The rearrangement joins TRBV7-2 to TRBJ1-5; D is uncertain. The CDR3 is made up of 15 amino acids. CDR1 and CDR2 (germline): SGHTA, FQGNSA. Trimming removed 1 base from V and 7 bases from J, with 14 bases in between. Here the CDR3 reads CASSLVAAVGQPQHF. The CDR3 nucleotides read TGTGCCAGCAGCTTAGTAGCGGCCGTCGGCCAGCCCCAGCATTTT.

J is TRBJ2-7 and V is TRBV20-1; 7 bases are a match to TRBD1. V gave up 6 bases and J gave up 4 bases; unmatched junction bases: 9. The CDR3 sequence is 13 residues long. Germline loops: CDR1 DFQATT, CDR2 SNEGSKA (reference sequence). The CDR3 protein is CSATLGGDYEQYF. CDR3 DNA: TGCAGTGCCACCCTAGGGGGCGATTACGAGCAGTACTTC.

The CDR3 DNA reads as TGTGCCAGCAGTAAGGGGGCAGGCTATGGCTACACCTTC. Residues: CASSKGAGYGYTF. The gene calls are TRBV12-3 or TRBV12-4 and TRBJ1-2; 7 positions match TRBD1. The CDR3 extends over 13 amino acids. With 5 bases clipped from V and 4 bases from J, the junction kept 4 bases outside the gene matches.

The J gene is TRBJ2-5, the V gene TRBV21-1. TRBV21-1 is a pseudogene. CDR3 length equals 15 residues. The CDR3 loop reads CASSKASRLGETQYF. DNA of the CDR3: TGTGCCAGCAGCAAAGCAAGTAGACTGGGGGAGACCCAGTACTTC.

This chain connects TRBV7-6 to TRBJ2-7, with TRBD1 matching over 10 bases. The CDR3 is 16 residues long. Per the germline V gene, CDR1 is SGHVS and CDR2 is FNYEAQ. The V gene end was trimmed by 4 bases and the J gene end by 1 base; junction bases not matched to a gene: 7. In nucleotides, the CDR3 is TGTGCCAGCAGCTCTGATAGGACAGGGGGTTCCTACGAGCAGTACTTC. It translates to CASSSDRTGGSYEQYF.

This clonotype was detected only a few times. The chain links TRBV15 to TRBJ1-1; the D is unclear. Per germline, CDR1 LNHNV and CDR2 YYDKDF (reference sequence). V lost 0 bases and J 6 bases, leaving 14 bases between the germline ends. CDR3 length equals 15 residues. DNA of the CDR3: TGTGCCACCAGCAGAGATCGTTCCAGACTAGCTGAAGCTTTCTTT. It translates to CATSRDRSRLAEAFF.

The chain has TRBV10-2 and TRBJ1-5; a weak D match, TRBD1 (6 bases). This CDR3 has 14 amino acids. Looked up from germline, CDR1 is WSHSY and CDR2 is SAAADI. Trimming took off 8 bases at V and 0 bases at J, with 11 bases between the two ends. In DNA form, the CDR3 reads TGCGCCAGCGGAGGGGGGACTAGCAATCAGCCCCAGCATTTT. Translating gives CASGGGTSNQPQHF.

This chain links TRBV7-9 with TRBJ2-1; D is undetermined. The CDR3 loop spans 12 amino acids. Germline loops: CDR1 SEHNR, CDR2 FQNEAQ (reference sequence). Trimming cost V 5 bases and J 10 bases, with 12 bases left between them. CDR3 amino acids: CASSLDTSEQFF. The CDR3 DNA sequence: TGTGCCAGCAGCCTCGACACCTCCGAGCAGTTCTTC.

V and J are TRBV7-2 and TRBJ2-7, with 11 bases that match TRBD2. CDR1 and CDR2 from the germline V gene are SGHTA and FQGNSA. Trimming cost V 5 bases and J 0 bases; bases outside gene matches: 3. This CDR3 region has 15 residues. The CDR3 bases are TGTGCCAGCAGCCTGGGACTAGCGGTCTCCTACGAGCAGTACTTC. Translating gives CASSLGLAVSYEQYF. Using reference TRBV7-2 and TRBJ2-7 for the parts outside the CDR3, the full variable domain is GAGVSQSPSNKVTEKGKDVELRCDPISGHTALYWYRQSLGQGLEFLIYFQGNSAPDKSGLPSDRFSAERTGGSVSTLTIQRTQQEDSAVYLCASSLGLAVSYEQYFGPGTRLTVT.

The rearrangement joins TRBV20-1 to TRBJ1-2; D uncertain. The CDR3 has 12 residues. Trimming took off 1 base at V and 5 bases at J, with 8 bases between the two ends. The germline gives CDR1 DFQATT, CDR2 SNEGSKA (reference sequence). The CDR3 sequence: CSARVAGYGYTF. As DNA, the CDR3 is TGCAGTGCTAGAGTTGCAGGTTATGGCTACACCTTC.

A few counts support this clonotype. The J gene is TRBJ2-6, the V gene TRBV10-3; D is possibly TRBD1 (6 bases). The CDR3 contains 17 residues. With 5 bases removed from V and 0 bases from J, the gap between germline ends came to 14 bases. Germline lookup yields CDR1 ENHRY and CDR2 SYGVKD. The CDR3 bases are TGTGCCATCAGTACAGGGTGGGGTTCCTCTGGGGCCAACGTCCTGACTTTC. Translating gives CAISTGWGSSGANVLTF.

This clonotype was recorded a few times. The J gene is TRBJ2-5, the V gene TRBV6-6; perhaps TRBD2 as D (5 bases). The V end lost 4 bases, the J end lost 0 bases, and 9 bases lay between the germline ends. Germline CDR1 reads MNHNY; CDR2 reads SVGAGI (reference sequence). This CDR3 region has 14 residues. This CDR3 is CASSLGLNQETQYF. CDR3 in DNA: TGTGCCAGCAGTTTAGGACTGAACCAAGAGACCCAGTACTTC.

This rearrangement joins TRBV29-1 to TRBJ1-1, with D unclear. The CDR3 runs 15 residues. V shed 7 bases and J shed 0 bases, with 18 bases lying between them. CDR1 and CDR2 from the germline V gene are SQVTM and ANQGSEA. The CDR3, as DNA: TGCAGCGGAGCCCCGGCTGGGATCATGAACACTGAAGCTTTCTTT. It encodes CSGAPAGIMNTEAFF.

The table lists this clonotype with a count of one. As DNA, the CDR3 is TGTGCCAGCAGTGGACTAGCGGGGGCCCCACAAGAGACCCAGTACTTC. Translated: CASSGLAGAPQETQYF. The chain couples TRBV12-3 or TRBV12-4 to TRBJ2-5; 13 bases are a match to TRBD2. This CDR3 region has 16 residues. J lost 2 bases, V lost 5 bases, and 5 bases had no gene match.

The chain uses TRBV25-1 and TRBJ2-3; D is possibly TRBD1 (5 bases). The CDR3 runs to 13 residues. The germline gives CDR1 MGHDK, CDR2 SYGVNS. The V end was cut by 7 bases, the J end by 1 base, with 9 bases between. CDR3 coding DNA: TGTGCCAGCAACACAGGAGGCACAGATACGCAGTATTTT. Protein product: CASNTGGTDTQYF.

The V and J genes are TRBV29-1 and TRBJ2-4, with TRBD1 matching 7 bases. The CDR3 loop spans 17 amino acids. The germline CDR1 and CDR2 sequences are SQVTM and ANQGSEA. The J segment lost 0 bases and the V segment lost 4 bases, leaving 12 bases of the junction unmatched. The CDR3 sequence is CSVGGDRDSLAKNIQYF. Here the CDR3 DNA reads TGCAGCGTTGGGGGAGACCGGGACAGCCTAGCCAAAAACATTCAGTACTTC.

In this sample, this clonotype turned up a few times. CDR3 protein: CATSRDKGWTGSDYGYTF. The CDR3 DNA follows: TGTGCCACCAGCAGAGATAAGGGGTGGACAGGCTCCGACTATGGCTACACCTTC. V gene TRBV15 combines with J gene TRBJ1-2; 7 positions agree with TRBD1. This CDR3 has 18 amino acids. The germline CDR1 and CDR2 sequences are LNHNV and YYDKDF (reference sequence). With V trimmed by 0 bases and J by 3 bases, 13 bases remained unmatched.

The J gene is TRBJ1-2, the V gene TRBV10-3; D ambiguous. V was cut by 3 bases and J by 4 bases, with 6 bases left in between. Looked up from germline, CDR1 is ENHRY and CDR2 is SYGVKD. The CDR3 has 12 residues. The CDR3 DNA is TGTGCCATCAGTGAAGGGTCCTATGGCTACACCTTC. Its translation is CAISEGSYGYTF.

In DNA, the CDR3 is TGTGCCATCAGTGAGTCACGACTAGCGGCCCACAATGAGCAGTTCTTC. Translated, it gives CAISESRLAAHNEQFF. This chain uses TRBV10-3 with TRBJ2-1, with TRBD2 matching 9 bases. CDR1 is ENHRY, CDR2 SYGVKD, per germline. This CDR3 has 16 amino acids. Unmatched junction bases numbered 5, after V lost 0 bases and J lost 5 bases.